A single sample gave rise to the 14 T cell receptor beta chains below, sequenced in a study of OX40 agonist ivuxolimab in advanced cancers. The library was built by means of the immunoSEQ multiplex PCR assay. TCRdb took this table from immuneACCESS and kept in-frame rearrangements with V and J called. Such tables lack part of the clones; where checked against another copy, unresolved V genes explain under half of the gap, and the rest is unexplained. This sample has around 48,000 clones in its table, and less than 85% of those were observed once. Around 1.1% of the sample lies in the top ten. Sample: CD4+ or CD8+ T cells sorted from blood, taken in a trial of the OX40 agonist ivuxolimab. The receptors were gathered from an adult with an advanced solid tumor such as melanoma, head and neck, liver or kidney cancer.

This clone was found once. The chain links TRBV10-1 to TRBJ2-5; D may match TRBD1 or TRBD2 (6 bases each). In germline, CDR1 is WNHNN, CDR2 SYGVQD (reference sequence). The CDR3 covers 15 residues. Trimming pared 4 bases from V and 5 bases from J, leaving 17 bases between. Written as DNA, the CDR3 is TGCGCCAGCAGTGGGAGCAGGGGACTGGAGGAGACCCAGTACTTC. It is translated as CASSGSRGLEETQYF.

The CDR3 nucleotides read TGTGCCAGCAGCCGACTCCCTGGACAGGGTGAAGAGACCCAGTACTTC. It specifies CASSRLPGQGEETQYF. This rearrangement joins TRBV5-6 to TRBJ2-5; TRBD1 agrees at 8 bases. From germline, CDR1 is SGHDT and CDR2 YYEEEE. Trimming removed 4 bases from V and 3 bases from J; junction bases left unmatched: 11. The CDR3 is 16 residues long.

This chain joins TRBV7-8 and TRBJ2-1; 7 nucleotides align to TRBD2. Germline loops: CDR1 SGHVS, CDR2 FQNEAQ. V lost 5 bases and J lost 6; bases outside the gene matches: 13. The CDR3 spans 16 residues. The CDR3 region has the DNA TGTGCCAGCAGCCCAGCGGGAAACCAATTGGCCAATGAGCAGTTCTTC. Protein sequence: CASSPAGNQLANEQFF. Full variable domain (missing parts from reference TRBV7-8 and TRBJ2-1): GAGVSQSPRYKVAKRGQDVALRCDPISGHVSLFWYQQALGQGPEFLTYFQNEAQLDKSGLPSDRFFAERPEGSVSTLKIQRTQQEDSAVYLCASSPAGNQLANEQFFGPGTRLTVL.

The CDR3 DNA reads TGCGCCAGCAGCCAAGATCAAGAAGGGAGAGAAGCTTTCTTT. The encoded protein is CASSQDQEGREAFF. The genes are TRBV4-1 and TRBJ1-1; no definite D call. The V end was cut by 0 bases, the J end by 8 bases, with 13 bases between. This CDR3 region has 14 residues. The germline gives CDR1 MGHRA, CDR2 YSYEKL.

This chain connects TRBV9 to TRBJ1-1; 7 positions match TRBD1. The CDR3 spans 14 residues. The germline V gene encodes CDR1 SGDLS and CDR2 YYNGEE. After removal of 0 bases from V and 6 bases from J, the junction contained 5 bases not matched to a gene. CDR3 loop: CASSVARGQAEAFF. DNA for the CDR3: TGTGCCAGCAGCGTAGCGAGGGGGCAGGCTGAAGCTTTCTTT.

J is TRBJ2-2 and V is TRBV9; D may be TRBD1 (5 bases). Trimming removed 0 bases from V and 4 bases from J, with 10 bases in between. Per the germline V gene, CDR1 is SGDLS and CDR2 is YYNGEE. There are 15 residues in the CDR3. The CDR3 here is CASSVGQRLTGELFF. CDR3 in DNA: TGTGCCAGCAGCGTAGGACAGCGCCTCACCGGGGAGCTGTTTTTT.

Only one count was recorded for this clone. This chain uses TRBV27 with TRBJ1-4; TRBD1 is a possible D gene (5 bases). This CDR3 is 14 amino acids long. V was pared by 3 bases and J by 5 bases, with 10 bases between. Looked up from germline, CDR1 is MNHEY and CDR2 is SMNVEV (reference sequence). CDR3 amino acids: CASSLGQLNEKLFF. The CDR3 DNA follows: TGTGCCAGCAGTTTGGGGCAGCTCAATGAAAAACTGTTTTTT.

The V gene is TRBV6-4, the J gene TRBJ2-1; possible D gene TRBD1, 6 bases. V lost 2 bases to trimming and J lost 10 bases, with 15 bases between them. Germline V CDR1 and CDR2: MRHNA, SNTAGT. The CDR3 has 14 amino acids. CDR3: CASSDTLRGREQFF. The CDR3 nucleotides are TGTGCCAGCAGTGACACCCTCAGGGGTCGAGAGCAGTTCTTC.

V gene TRBV14 combines with J gene TRBJ2-5; 14 bases line up with TRBD2. The end of the DNA is better explained by TRBJ2-7, so the J call may be wrong. This CDR3 has 18 amino acids. Germline V gives CDR1 SGHDN, CDR2 FVKESK. The CDR3 spells CASSLRLAGGGSSYEQYF. In DNA form, the CDR3 reads TGTGCCAGCAGCCTTCGACTAGCGGGAGGGGGAAGCTCCTACGAGCAGTACTTC.

This clone was observed once. The chain recombines TRBV14 with TRBJ2-3; 7 nucleotides agree with TRBD2. There are 18 residues in the CDR3. Looked up from germline, CDR1 is SGHDN and CDR2 is FVKESK. The V segment lost 4 bases and the J segment 2 bases; nucleotides outside the gene matches: 15. DNA of the CDR3: TGTGCCAGCAGCCGAGCTACCCCAGCGGGGCCCTACACAGATACGCAGTATTTT. As protein: CASSRATPAGPYTDTQYF.

The chain employs TRBV6-5 and TRBJ1-5; D is unresolved. The germline CDR1 and CDR2 sequences are MNHEY and SVGAGI. This CDR3 contains 13 residues. Deletions cut 6 bases from V and 3 bases from J, with 9 bases between. CDR3 DNA sequence: TGTGCCAGCAGGGAGGGAGTCAATCAGCCCCAGCATTTT. It translates to CASREGVNQPQHF.

The chain couples TRBV5-6 to TRBJ2-7; a possible D gene is TRBD2 (5 bases). The V gene lost 0 bases and the J gene lost 3 bases, with 10 bases spanning the gap. CDR3 size: 14 residues. Per germline, CDR1 SGHDT and CDR2 YYEEEE. In DNA, the CDR3 is TGTGCCAGCAGCTTGGGGCAGGAGGTCTACGAGCAGTACTTC. This codes for CASSLGQEVYEQYF.

The genes are TRBV5-4 and TRBJ2-6, with unresolved D. CDR1 is SGHNT, CDR2 YYREEE, per germline (reference sequence). This CDR3 region has 16 residues. The V gene lost 0 bases and the J gene lost 0 bases, with 7 bases spanning the gap. The CDR3 is CASSLDGYSGANVLTF. The CDR3, as DNA: TGTGCCAGCAGCTTGGACGGCTACTCTGGGGCCAACGTCCTGACTTTC.

V gene TRBV9 combines with J gene TRBJ2-7; TRBD1 matches 10 bases. Germline lookup yields CDR1 SGDLS and CDR2 YYNGEE. The J segment lost 1 base and the V segment lost 3 bases, leaving 4 bases of the junction unmatched. The CDR3 has 15 residues. The CDR3 protein is CASSEGQGISYEQYF. The CDR3 DNA reads as TGTGCCAGCAGCGAGGGACAGGGGATATCCTACGAGCAGTACTTC.